Only a few counts were recorded for the clone carrying this T cell receptor beta chain. The junction differs from germline at one of its ends, possibly a read error. Full-length variable regions came from constant-region reverse primers plus semi-nested Nested Universal Primer A PCR. MiXCR, run by TCRdb on the 5' RACE reads, gives a single entry per CDR3 protein. The sample gives 10,000 to 13,000 distinct CDR3 sequences, 17% of which show up once; 3.5% to 4% is in the top ten. Treg sorting used a CD4+CD25+CD127-/low gate. Germline lookup yields CDR1 SGDLS and CDR2 YYNGEE. CDR3 length: 15 amino acids. The sample was Tregs sorted from a lymph node. V is TRBV9 and J is TRBJ1-2; D possibly corresponds to TRBD1 (6 bases). This receptor was taken from a female donor with breast cancer. The CDR3 loop is CASSAEGHVDYCYTF. The CDR3 nucleotides are TGTGCAAGCAGCGCGGAGGGACATGTAGATTATTGCTACACCTTC.